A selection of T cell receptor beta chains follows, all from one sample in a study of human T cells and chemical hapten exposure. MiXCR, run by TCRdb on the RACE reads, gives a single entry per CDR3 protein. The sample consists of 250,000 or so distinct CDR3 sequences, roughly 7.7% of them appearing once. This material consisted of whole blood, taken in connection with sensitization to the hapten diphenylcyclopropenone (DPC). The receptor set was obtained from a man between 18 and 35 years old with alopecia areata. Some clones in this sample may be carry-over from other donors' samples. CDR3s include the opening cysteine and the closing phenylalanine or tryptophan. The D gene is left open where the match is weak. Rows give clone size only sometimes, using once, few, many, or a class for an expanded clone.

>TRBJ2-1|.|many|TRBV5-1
CASSTQGNEQFF
TGCGCCAGCAGCACACAGGGCAATGAGCAGTTCTTC
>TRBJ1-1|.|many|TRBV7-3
CASSHFPYRTEAFF
TGTGCCAGCAGCCACTTTCCTTATCGGACTGAAGCTTTCTTT
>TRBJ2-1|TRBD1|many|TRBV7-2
CASSFSQGLGNEQFF
TGTGCCAGCAGCTTCTCACAGGGGCTGGGCAATGAGCAGTTCTTC
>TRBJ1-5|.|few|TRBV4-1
CASSQEGAQSNQPQHF
TGCGCCAGCAGCCAAGAGGGGGCACAGAGCAATCAGCCCCAGCATTTT
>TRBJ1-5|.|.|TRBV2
CASSGILSWEGSNQPQHF
TGTGCCAGCAGCGGAATACTGTCTTGGGAGGGAAGCAATCAGCCCCAGCATTTT
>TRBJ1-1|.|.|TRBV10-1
CASSEFSLGANTEAFF
TGCGCCAGCAGTGAATTTTCGTTAGGGGCGAACACTGAAGCTTTCTTT
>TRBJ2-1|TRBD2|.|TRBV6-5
CASSYSGSGGSLFREQFF
TGTGCCAGCAGTTACTCGGGTAGCGGGGGAAGTCTTTTCAGGGAGCAGTTCTTC
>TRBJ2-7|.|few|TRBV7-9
CASSLASASYEQYF
TGTGCCAGCAGCTTAGCGTCCGCTTCCTACGAGCAGTACTTC
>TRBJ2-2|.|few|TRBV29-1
CSVEGSTGELFF
TGCAGCGTTGAAGGGAGCACCGGGGAGCTGTTTTTT
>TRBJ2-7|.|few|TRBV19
CASSIRTAGPTYEQYF
TGTGCCAGTAGTATTCGGACGGCAGGGCCTACCTACGAGCAGTACTTC
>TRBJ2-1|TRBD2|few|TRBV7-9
CASSPGLAGGIPSEQFF
TGTGCCAGCAGCCCCGGACTAGCGGGGGGCATCCCGAGTGAGCAGTTCTTC